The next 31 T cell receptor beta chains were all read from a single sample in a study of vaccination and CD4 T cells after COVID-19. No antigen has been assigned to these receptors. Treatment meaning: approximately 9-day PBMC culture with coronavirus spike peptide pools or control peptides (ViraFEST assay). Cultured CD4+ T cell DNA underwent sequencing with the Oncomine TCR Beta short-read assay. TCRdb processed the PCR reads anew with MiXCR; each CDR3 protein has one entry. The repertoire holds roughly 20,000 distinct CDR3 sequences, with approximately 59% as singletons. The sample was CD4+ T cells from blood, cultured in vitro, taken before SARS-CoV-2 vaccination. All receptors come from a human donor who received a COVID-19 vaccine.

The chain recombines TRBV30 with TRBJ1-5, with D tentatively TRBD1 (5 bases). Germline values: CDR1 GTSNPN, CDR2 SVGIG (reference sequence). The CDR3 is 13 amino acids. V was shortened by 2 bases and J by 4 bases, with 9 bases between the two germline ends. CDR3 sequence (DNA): TGTGCCTGGAGTATTCAGGGTAATCAGCCCCAGCATTTT. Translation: CAWSIQGNQPQHF.

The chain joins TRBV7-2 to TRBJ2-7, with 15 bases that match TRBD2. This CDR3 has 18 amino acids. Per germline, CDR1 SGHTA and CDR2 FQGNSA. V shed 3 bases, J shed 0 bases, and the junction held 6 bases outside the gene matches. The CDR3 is CASSLSVGLAGGSYEQYF. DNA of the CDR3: TGTGCCAGCAGCTTGTCTGTGGGACTAGCGGGGGGCTCCTACGAGCAGTACTTC. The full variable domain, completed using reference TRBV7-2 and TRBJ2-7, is GAGVSQSPSNKVTEKGKDVELRCDPISGHTALYWYRQSLGQGLEFLIYFQGNSAPDKSGLPSDRFSAERTGGSVSTLTIQRTQQEDSAVYLCASSLSVGLAGGSYEQYFGPGTRLTVT.

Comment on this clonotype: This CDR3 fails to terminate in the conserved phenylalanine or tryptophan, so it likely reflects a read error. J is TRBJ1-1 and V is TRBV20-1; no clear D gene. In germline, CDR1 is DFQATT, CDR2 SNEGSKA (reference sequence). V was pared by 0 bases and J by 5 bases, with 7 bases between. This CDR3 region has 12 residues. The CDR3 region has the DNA TGCAGTGCTAGAGAAGGAGAGACTGAAGCTTTCCTT. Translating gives CSAREGETEAFL.

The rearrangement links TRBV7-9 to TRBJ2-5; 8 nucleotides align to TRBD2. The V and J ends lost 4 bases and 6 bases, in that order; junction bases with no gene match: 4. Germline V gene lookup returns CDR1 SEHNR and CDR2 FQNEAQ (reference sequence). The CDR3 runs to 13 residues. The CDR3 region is CASSSSGGQTQYF. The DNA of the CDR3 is TGTGCCAGCAGCTCGAGCGGGGGACAGACCCAGTACTTC. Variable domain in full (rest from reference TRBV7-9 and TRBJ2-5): DTGVSQNPRHKITKRGQNVTFRCDPISEHNRLYWYRQTLGQGPEFLTYFQNEAQLEKSRLLSDRFSAERPKGSFSTLEIQRTEQGDSAMYLCASSSSGGQTQYFGPGTRLLVL.

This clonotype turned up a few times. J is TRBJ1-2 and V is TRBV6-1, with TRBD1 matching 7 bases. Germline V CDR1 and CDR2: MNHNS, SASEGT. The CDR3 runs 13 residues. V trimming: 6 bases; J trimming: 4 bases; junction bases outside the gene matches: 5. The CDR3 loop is CASSPGQFYGYTF. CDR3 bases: TGTGCCAGCAGCCCGGGACAGTTCTATGGCTACACCTTC.

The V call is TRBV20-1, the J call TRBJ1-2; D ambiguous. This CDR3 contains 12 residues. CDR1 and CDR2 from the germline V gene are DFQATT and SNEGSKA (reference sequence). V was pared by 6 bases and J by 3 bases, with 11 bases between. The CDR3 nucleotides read TGCAGTGCGAAGGAGGGTTACTATGGCTACACCTTC. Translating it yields CSAKEGYYGYTF.

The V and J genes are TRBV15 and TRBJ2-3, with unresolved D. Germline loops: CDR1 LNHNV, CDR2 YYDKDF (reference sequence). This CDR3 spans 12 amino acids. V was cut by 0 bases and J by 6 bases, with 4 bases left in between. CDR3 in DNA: TGTGCCACCAGCAGAGAGGCGGATACGCAGTATTTT. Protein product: CATSREADTQYF.

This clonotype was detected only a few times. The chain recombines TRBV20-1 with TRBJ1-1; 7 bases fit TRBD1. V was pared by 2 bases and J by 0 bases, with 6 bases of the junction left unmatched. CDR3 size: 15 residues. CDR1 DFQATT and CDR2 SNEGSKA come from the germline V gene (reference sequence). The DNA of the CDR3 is TGCAGTGCTAGAAACTCGGGACAGCTGAACACTGAAGCTTTCTTT. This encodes CSARNSGQLNTEAFF.

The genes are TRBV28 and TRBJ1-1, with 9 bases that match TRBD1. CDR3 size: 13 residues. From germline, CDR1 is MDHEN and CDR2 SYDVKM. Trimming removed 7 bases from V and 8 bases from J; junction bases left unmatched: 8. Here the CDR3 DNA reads TGTGCCAGCACGACAGGGGGGTCTACGGAAGCTTTCTTT. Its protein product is CASTTGGSTEAFF.

CDR3 nucleotides: TGTGCCAGCAGGACCCAAGCCGGGGAGCTGTTTTTT. Its translation: CASRTQAGELFF. The chain uses TRBV6-1 and TRBJ2-2; D call uncertain. Trimming took off 6 bases at V and 6 bases at J, with 8 bases between the two ends. CDR1 MNHNS and CDR2 SASEGT come from the germline V gene. This CDR3 spans 12 amino acids.

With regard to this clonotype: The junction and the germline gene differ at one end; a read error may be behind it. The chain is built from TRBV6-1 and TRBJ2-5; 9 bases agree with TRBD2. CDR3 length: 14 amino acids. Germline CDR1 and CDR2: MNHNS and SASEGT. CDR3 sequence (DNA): TGTGCCAGCAGTAAGACTAGCGGCCAAGAGACCCAGTGCTTC. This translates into CASSKTSGQETQCF.

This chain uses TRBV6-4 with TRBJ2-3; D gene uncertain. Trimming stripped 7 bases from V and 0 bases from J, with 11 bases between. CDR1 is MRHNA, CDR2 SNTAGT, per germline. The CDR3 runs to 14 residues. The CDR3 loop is CASKPETSTDTQYF. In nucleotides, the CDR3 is TGTGCCAGCAAACCAGAAACGAGCACAGATACGCAGTATTTT.

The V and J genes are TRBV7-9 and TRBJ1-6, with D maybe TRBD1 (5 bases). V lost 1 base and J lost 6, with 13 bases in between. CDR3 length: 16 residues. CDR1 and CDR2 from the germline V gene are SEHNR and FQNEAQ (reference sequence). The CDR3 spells CASSLGRTPSNSPLHF. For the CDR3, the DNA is TGTGCCAGCAGCTTAGGCCGGACACCAAGTAATTCACCCCTCCACTTT.

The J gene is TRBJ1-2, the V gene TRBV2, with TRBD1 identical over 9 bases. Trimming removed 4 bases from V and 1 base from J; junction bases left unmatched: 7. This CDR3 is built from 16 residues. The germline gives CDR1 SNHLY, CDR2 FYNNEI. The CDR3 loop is CASSAENRGLNYGYTF. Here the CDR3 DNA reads TGTGCCAGCAGTGCAGAAAACAGGGGGCTTAACTATGGCTACACCTTC. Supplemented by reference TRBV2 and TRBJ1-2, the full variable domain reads EPEVTQTPSHQVTQMGQEVILRCVPISNHLYFYWYRQILGQKVEFLVSFYNNEISEKSEIFDDQFSVERPDGSNFTLKIRSTKLEDSAMYFCASSAENRGLNYGYTFGSGTRLTVV.

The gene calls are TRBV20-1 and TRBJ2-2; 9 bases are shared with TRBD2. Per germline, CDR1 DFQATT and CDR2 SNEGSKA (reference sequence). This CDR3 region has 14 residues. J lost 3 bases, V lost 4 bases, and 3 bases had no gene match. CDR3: CSAMTSGDTGELFF. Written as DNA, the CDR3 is TGCAGTGCTATGACTAGCGGTGACACCGGGGAGCTGTTTTTT.

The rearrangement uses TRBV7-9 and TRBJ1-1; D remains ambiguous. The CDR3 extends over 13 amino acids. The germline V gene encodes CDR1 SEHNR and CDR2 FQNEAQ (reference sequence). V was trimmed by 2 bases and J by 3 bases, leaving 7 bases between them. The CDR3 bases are TGTGCCAGCAGCTTACATGGGGACACTGAAGCTTTCTTT. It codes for CASSLHGDTEAFF.

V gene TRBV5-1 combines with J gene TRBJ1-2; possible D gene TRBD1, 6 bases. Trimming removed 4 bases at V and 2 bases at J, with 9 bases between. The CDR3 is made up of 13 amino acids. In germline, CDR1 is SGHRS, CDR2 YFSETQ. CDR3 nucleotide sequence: TGCGCCAGCAGCCAGGACAGCAACTATGGCTACACCTTC. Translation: CASSQDSNYGYTF. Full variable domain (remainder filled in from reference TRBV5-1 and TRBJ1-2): KAGVTQTPRYLIKTRGQQVTLSCSPISGHRSVSWYQQTPGQGLQFLFEYFSETQRNKGNFPGRFSGRQFSNSRSEMNVSTLELGDSALYLCASSQDSNYGYTFGSGTRLTVV.

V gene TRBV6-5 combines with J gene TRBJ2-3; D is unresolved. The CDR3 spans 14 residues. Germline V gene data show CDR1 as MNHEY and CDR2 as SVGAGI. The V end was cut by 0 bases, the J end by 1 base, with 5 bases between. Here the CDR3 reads CASSYSRGTDTQYF. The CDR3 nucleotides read TGTGCCAGCAGTTACTCTAGGGGCACAGATACGCAGTATTTT.

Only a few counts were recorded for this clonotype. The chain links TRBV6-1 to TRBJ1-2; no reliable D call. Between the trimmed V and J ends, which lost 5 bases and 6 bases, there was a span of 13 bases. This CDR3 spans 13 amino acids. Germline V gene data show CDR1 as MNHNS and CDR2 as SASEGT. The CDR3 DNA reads TGTGCCAGCAGTAGGACCGATGAAGATGGCTACACCTTC. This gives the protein CASSRTDEDGYTF.

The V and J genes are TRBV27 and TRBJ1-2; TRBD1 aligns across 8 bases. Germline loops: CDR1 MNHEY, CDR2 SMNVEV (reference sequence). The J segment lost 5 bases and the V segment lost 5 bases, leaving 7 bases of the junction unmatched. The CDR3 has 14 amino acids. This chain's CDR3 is CASSPKTGVYGYTF. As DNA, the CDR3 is TGTGCCAGCAGTCCTAAGACAGGGGTATATGGCTACACCTTC.

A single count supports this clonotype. Here the CDR3 DNA reads TGTGCCAGCAGTGAAGGGGGGCGCTACGAGCAGTACTTC. This gives the protein CASSEGGRYEQYF. This sequence joins TRBV6-1 and TRBJ2-7, with D maybe TRBD1 (6 bases). Trimming took 1 base from V and 3 from J, leaving 7 bases between them. Germline V gives CDR1 MNHNS, CDR2 SASEGT. The CDR3 is 13 amino acids.

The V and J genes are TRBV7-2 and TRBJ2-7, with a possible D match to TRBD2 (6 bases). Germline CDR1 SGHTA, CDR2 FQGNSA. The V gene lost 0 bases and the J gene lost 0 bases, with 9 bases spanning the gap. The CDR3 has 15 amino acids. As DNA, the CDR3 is TGTGCCAGCAGCTTAGCGGGACTGGACTCCTACGAGCAGTACTTC. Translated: CASSLAGLDSYEQYF.

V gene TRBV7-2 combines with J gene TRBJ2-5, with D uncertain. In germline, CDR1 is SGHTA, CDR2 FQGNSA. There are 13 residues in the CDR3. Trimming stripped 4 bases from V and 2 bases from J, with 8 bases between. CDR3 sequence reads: CASSSRIQETQYF. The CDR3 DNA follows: TGTGCCAGCAGCTCAAGGATACAAGAGACCCAGTACTTC.

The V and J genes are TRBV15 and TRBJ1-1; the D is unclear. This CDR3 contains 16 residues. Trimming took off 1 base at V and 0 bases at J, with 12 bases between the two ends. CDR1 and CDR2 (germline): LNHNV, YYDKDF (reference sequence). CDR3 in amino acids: CATSRGVTFMNTEAFF. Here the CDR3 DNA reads TGTGCCACCAGCAGAGGGGTCACTTTCATGAACACTGAAGCTTTCTTT.

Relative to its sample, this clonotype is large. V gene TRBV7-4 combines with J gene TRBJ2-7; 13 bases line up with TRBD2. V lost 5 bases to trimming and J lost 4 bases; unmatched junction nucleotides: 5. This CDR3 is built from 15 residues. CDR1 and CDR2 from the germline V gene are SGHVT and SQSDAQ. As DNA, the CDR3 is TGTGCCAGCAGCGGACGGACTAGCGGGGGTTACGAGCAGTACTTC. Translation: CASSGRTSGGYEQYF.

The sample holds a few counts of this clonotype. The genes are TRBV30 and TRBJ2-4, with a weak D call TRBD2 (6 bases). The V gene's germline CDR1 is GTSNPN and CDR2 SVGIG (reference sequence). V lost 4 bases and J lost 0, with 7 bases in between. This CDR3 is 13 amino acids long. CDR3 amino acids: CAWTAGAKNIQYF. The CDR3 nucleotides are TGTGCCTGGACAGCGGGAGCCAAAAACATTCAGTACTTC. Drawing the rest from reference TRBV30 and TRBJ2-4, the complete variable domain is SQTIHQWPATLVQPVGSPLSLECTVEGTSNPNLYWYRQAAGRGLQLLFYSVGIGQISSEVPQNLSASRPQDRQFILSSKKLLLSDSGFYLCAWTAGAKNIQYFGAGTRLSVL.

CDR3 in amino acids: CASSPAGEVRGGEVSKETQYF. The CDR3 DNA is TGTGCCAGCAGCCCCGCCGGTGAGGTCAGAGGGGGCGAGGTATCTAAAGAGACCCAGTACTTC. The chain is built from TRBV7-7 and TRBJ2-5; TRBD1 matches at 7 bases. V lost 5 bases, J lost 3 bases, and 27 bases stayed unmatched. Germline V gene sequence: CDR1 SSHAT, CDR2 FNYEAQ (reference sequence). The CDR3 length is 21 residues.

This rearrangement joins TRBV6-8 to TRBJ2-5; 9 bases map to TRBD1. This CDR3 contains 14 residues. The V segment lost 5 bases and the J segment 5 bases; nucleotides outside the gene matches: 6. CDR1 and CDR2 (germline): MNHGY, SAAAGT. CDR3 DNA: TGTGCCAGCAGTCAACAGGGGGCTCGGGAGACCCAGTACTTC. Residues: CASSQQGARETQYF.

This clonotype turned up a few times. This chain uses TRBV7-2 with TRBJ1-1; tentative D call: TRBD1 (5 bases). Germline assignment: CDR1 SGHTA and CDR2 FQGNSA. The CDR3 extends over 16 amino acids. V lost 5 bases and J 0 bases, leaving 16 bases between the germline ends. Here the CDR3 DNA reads TGTGCCAGCAGCCCCCAACCGGGACGGATGAACACTGAAGCTTTCTTT. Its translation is CASSPQPGRMNTEAFF.

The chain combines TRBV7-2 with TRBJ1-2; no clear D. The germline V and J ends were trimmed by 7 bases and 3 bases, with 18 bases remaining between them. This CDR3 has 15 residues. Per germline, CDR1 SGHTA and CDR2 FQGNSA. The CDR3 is CASILLPGFDYGYTF. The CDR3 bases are TGTGCCAGCATCCTACTCCCGGGCTTTGACTATGGCTACACCTTC.

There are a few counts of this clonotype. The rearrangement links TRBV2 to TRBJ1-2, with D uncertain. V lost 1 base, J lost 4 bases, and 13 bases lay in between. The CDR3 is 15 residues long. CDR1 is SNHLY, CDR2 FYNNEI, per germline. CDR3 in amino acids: CASSEGVLRGYGYTF. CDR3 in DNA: TGTGCCAGCAGTGAAGGGGTGTTGCGGGGCTATGGCTACACCTTC. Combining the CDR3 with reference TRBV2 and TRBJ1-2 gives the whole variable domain EPEVTQTPSHQVTQMGQEVILRCVPISNHLYFYWYRQILGQKVEFLVSFYNNEISEKSEIFDDQFSVERPDGSNFTLKIRSTKLEDSAMYFCASSEGVLRGYGYTFGSGTRLTVV.